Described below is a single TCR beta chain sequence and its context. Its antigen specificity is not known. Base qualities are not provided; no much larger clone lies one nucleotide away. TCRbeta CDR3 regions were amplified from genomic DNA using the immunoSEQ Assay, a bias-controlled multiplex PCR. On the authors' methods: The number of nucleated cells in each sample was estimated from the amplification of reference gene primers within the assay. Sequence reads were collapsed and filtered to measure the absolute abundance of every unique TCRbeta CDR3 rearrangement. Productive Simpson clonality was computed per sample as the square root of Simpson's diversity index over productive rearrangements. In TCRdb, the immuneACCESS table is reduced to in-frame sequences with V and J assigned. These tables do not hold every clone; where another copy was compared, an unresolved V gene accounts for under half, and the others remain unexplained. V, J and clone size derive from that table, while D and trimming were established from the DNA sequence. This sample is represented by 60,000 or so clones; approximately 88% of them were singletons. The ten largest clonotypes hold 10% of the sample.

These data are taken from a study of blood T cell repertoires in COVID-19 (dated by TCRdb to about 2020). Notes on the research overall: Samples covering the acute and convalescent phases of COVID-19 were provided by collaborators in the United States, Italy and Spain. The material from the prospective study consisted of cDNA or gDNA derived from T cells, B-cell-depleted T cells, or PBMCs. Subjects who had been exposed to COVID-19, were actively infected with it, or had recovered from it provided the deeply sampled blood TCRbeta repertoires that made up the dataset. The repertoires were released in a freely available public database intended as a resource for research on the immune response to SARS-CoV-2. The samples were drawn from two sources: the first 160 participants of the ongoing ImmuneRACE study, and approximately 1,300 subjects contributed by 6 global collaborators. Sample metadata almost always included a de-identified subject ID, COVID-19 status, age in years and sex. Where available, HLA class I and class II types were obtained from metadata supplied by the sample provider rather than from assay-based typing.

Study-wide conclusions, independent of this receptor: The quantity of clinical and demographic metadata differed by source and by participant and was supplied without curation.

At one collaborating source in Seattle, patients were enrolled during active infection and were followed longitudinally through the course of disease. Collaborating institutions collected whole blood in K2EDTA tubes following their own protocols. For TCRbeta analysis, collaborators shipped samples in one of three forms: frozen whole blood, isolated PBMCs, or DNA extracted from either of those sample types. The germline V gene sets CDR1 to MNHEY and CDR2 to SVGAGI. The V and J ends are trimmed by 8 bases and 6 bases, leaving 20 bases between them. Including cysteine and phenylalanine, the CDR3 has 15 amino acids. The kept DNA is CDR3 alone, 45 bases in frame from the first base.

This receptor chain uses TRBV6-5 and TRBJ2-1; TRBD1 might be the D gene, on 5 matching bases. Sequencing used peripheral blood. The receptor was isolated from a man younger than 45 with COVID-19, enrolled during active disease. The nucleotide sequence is TGTGCCAGCTTCAGCGCCACAGGATTTGGCAATGAGCAGTTCTTC. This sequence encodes CASFSATGFGNEQFF.